These 9 T cell receptor beta chains originate from one sample sequenced in a study of blood T cells in healthy people across ages. The authors ran a second PCR of about 6 to 11 cycles using a sample-barcoded 5' primer and a J-beta primer mix. One entry per CDR3 protein results from TCRdb running MiXCR on the 5' RACE reads. The data show hundreds of thousands of distinct CDR3 sequences, approximately 43% seen once. Sequenced material: blood. These receptors originate from a woman in her fifties or sixties in good health.

On this clonotype itself: An end of the junction differs from the germline gene, which may be a read error. V and J are TRBV12-3 or TRBV12-4 and TRBJ2-5; a weak D match, TRBD2 (6 bases). The CDR3 length is 12 residues. DNA for the CDR3: TGTGCCAGCAGTTACGGGGGAGAGGCCCAGTACTTC. Residues: CASSYGGEAQYF.

This clonotype was observed at least ten times. The chain employs TRBV9 and TRBJ2-1; TRBD2 matches at 9 bases. The ends lost 2 bases at V and 7 bases at J; junction bases unmatched: 10. This CDR3 spans 16 amino acids. CDR1 is SGDLS, CDR2 YYNGEE, per germline. The CDR3 DNA reads TGTGCCAGCAGCGTTGACGCGGGAGGGACGGGAAATGAGCAGTTCTTC. Its protein product is CASSVDAGGTGNEQFF.

CDR3 nucleotide sequence: TGTGCCAGCAGCGCGCGGCTGGAAGATCGGCAGTACTTC. The encoded protein is CASSARLEDRQYF. The chain carries TRBV7-8 and TRBJ2-4; D is uncertain. Germline CDR1 and CDR2: SGHVS and FQNEAQ. CDR3 size: 13 residues. Deletions cut 5 bases from V and 13 bases from J, with 18 bases between.

This clonotype was detected only a few times. This chain connects TRBV29-1 to TRBJ1-2, with TRBD1 identical over 7 bases. CDR3 length: 14 residues. The V gene's germline CDR1 is SQVTM and CDR2 ANQGSEA. J lost 1 base, V lost 7 bases, and 9 bases had no gene match. Here the CDR3 reads CSAGDRDLNYGYTF. The CDR3 nucleotides are TGCAGCGCCGGAGACAGGGACCTTAACTATGGCTACACCTTC.

To note about this clonotype: The junction does not match germline at one end; this may be a read error. CDR3 in amino acids: CASGHSTSGLGVTEAFF. DNA for the CDR3: TGTGCCAGCGGCCACTCTACATCGGGACTTGGGGTCACTGAAGCTTTCTTT. V usage is TRBV3-1 and J usage is TRBJ1-1; possible D gene TRBD1, 5 bases. This CDR3 region has 17 residues. The germline V gene has CDR1 LGHDT and CDR2 YNNKEL (reference sequence).

Details on this clonotype: The junction departs from germline at one end; a sequencing error may be responsible. The chain uses TRBV6-1 and TRBJ1-2; no definite D call. There are 14 residues in the CDR3. Germline-derived CDR1 and CDR2 are MNHNS and SASEGT. The CDR3 region has the DNA TGTGCCAGCAGTATGACGAGGCTTAACTATGGCTGCACCTTC. Its protein is CASSMTRLNYGCTF.

Regarding this clonotype: Germline is not matched at one junction end, which may reflect a read error. The rearrangement uses TRBV5-4 and TRBJ2-1; no clear D gene. This CDR3 contains 14 residues. Germline V lookup: CDR1 SGHNT, CDR2 YYREEE (reference sequence). CDR3 nucleotides: TGTGCCAGCAGCTTGGATAGCTCCTACAATGGGCAGTTCTTC. This gives the protein CASSLDSSYNGQFF.

The chain joins TRBV20-1 to TRBJ2-3; D might be TRBD1 (5 bases). Germline assignment: CDR1 DFQATT and CDR2 SNEGSKA (reference sequence). The CDR3 covers 15 residues. V was trimmed by 0 bases and J by 3 bases, leaving 13 bases between them. The CDR3 is CSARDPRVGTDTQYF. CDR3 DNA sequence: TGCAGTGCTAGAGATCCCAGGGTGGGGACAGATACGCAGTATTTT.

The rearrangement links TRBV12-3 or TRBV12-4 to TRBJ1-5, with D unclear. Trimming pared 7 bases from V and 0 bases from J, leaving 13 bases between. The CDR3 is 15 amino acids. The CDR3 reads CASTPDGLSNQPQHF. The CDR3 nucleotides are TGTGCCAGCACCCCGGACGGCCTTAGCAATCAGCCCCAGCATTTT.